These 20 T cell receptor beta chains were all obtained from the same sample, sequenced in a study of control samples from healthy donors and cancer patients. TCRdb's table, derived via immunoSEQ multiplex PCR, lists solely in-frame clones and lacks some. The data contain about 140,000 clones, around 94% of them seen just once; the ten biggest clones take up over 10%. Sequencing was done on a sample of blood. These receptors all stem from a man between 40 and 49 years old in good health.

The J gene is TRBJ1-5, the V gene TRBV2; 11 positions match TRBD1. V shed 6 bases, J shed 1 base, and the junction held 2 bases outside the gene matches. Germline values: CDR1 SNHLY, CDR2 FYNNEI. The CDR3 has 15 amino acids. CDR3 amino acids: CASRGTGGSNQPQHF. CDR3 nucleotides: TGTGCCAGCAGAGGGACAGGGGGAAGCAATCAGCCCCAGCATTTT. Based on the CDR3 plus reference TRBV2 and TRBJ1-5, the full variable domain is EPEVTQTPSHQVTQMGQEVILRCVPISNHLYFYWYRQILGQKVEFLVSFYNNEISEKSEIFDDQFSVERPDGSNFTLKIRSTKLEDSAMYFCASRGTGGSNQPQHFGDGTRLSIL.

The rearrangement joins TRBV7-2 to TRBJ2-1, with TRBD1 matching over 12 bases. The CDR3 is 15 amino acids. CDR1 and CDR2 from the germline V gene are SGHTA and FQGNSA. The V segment lost 6 bases and the J segment 6 bases; nucleotides outside the gene matches: 6. The CDR3 nucleotides are TGTGCCAGCAGTCGCCCGGGACAGGGGGCCAATGAGCAGTTCTTC. It is translated as CASSRPGQGANEQFF.

The chain has TRBV5-4 and TRBJ1-3; D gene uncertain. This CDR3 has 13 amino acids. Trimming took off 6 bases at V and 2 bases at J, with 9 bases between the two ends. Germline V gene data show CDR1 as SGHNT and CDR2 as YYREEE (reference sequence). CDR3 amino acids: CASTAQAGNTIYF. As DNA, the CDR3 is TGTGCCAGCACCGCCCAGGCTGGAAACACCATATATTTT.

The chain uses TRBV12-3 or TRBV12-4 and TRBJ2-7, with a tentative D call TRBD2 (5 bases). The CDR3 has 12 amino acids. V lost 3 bases, J lost 7 bases, and 10 bases lay in between. The DNA of the CDR3 is TGTGCCAGCAGTTTGTTACGCGGGGAGCAGTACTTC. It encodes CASSLLRGEQYF.

This rearrangement joins TRBV19 to TRBJ2-2, with D maybe TRBD2 (6 bases). Trimming removed 6 bases at V and 4 bases at J, with 12 bases between. CDR3 length: 14 amino acids. Germline values: CDR1 LNHDA, CDR2 SQIVND (reference sequence). The CDR3 sequence is CASSEGGGTGELFF. CDR3 coding DNA: TGTGCCAGTAGCGAGGGAGGAGGCACCGGGGAGCTGTTTTTT.

The chain couples TRBV28 to TRBJ1-1, with 7 positions matching TRBD1. The V and J ends lost 2 bases and 1 base, in that order; junction bases with no gene match: 7. CDR1 is MDHEN and CDR2 is SYDVKM in the germline V gene. This CDR3 is built from 16 residues. The CDR3 here is CASSLRGLSKNTEAFF. CDR3 nucleotide sequence: TGTGCCAGCAGTTTAAGGGGGCTATCTAAGAACACTGAAGCTTTCTTT.

This clone appeared a single time. The CDR3, as DNA: TGTGCCAGCAGATTTAACAGGGGGCTTTCTTATGGCTACACCTTC. Translating it yields CASRFNRGLSYGYTF. This chain connects TRBV6-5 to TRBJ1-2, with 9 bases lining up with TRBD1. CDR3 length equals 15 residues. Germline V lookup: CDR1 MNHEY, CDR2 SVGAGI. After removal of 6 bases from V and 5 bases from J, the junction contained 10 bases not matched to a gene.

The gene calls are TRBV19 and TRBJ2-5; 9 positions match TRBD1. The CDR3 length is 14 residues. Germline CDR1 and CDR2: LNHDA and SQIVND (reference sequence). V trimming: 3 bases; J trimming: 7 bases; junction bases outside the gene matches: 6. The CDR3 coding sequence is TGTGCCAGTAGTATCTTGGGACAGGGAGGGACCCAGTACTTC. Amino acid sequence: CASSILGQGGTQYF.

The chain joins TRBV6-1 to TRBJ1-5, with D possibly being TRBD1 (6 bases). Per germline, CDR1 MNHNS and CDR2 SASEGT. Trimming cost V 4 bases and J 1 base, with 14 bases left between them. The CDR3 runs 16 residues. CDR3 sequence reads: CASSGWGAGSNQPQHF. The CDR3 region has the DNA TGTGCCAGCAGTGGATGGGGGGCTGGAAGCAATCAGCCCCAGCATTTT.

A few counts support this clone. The chain couples TRBV4-1 to TRBJ2-2; 8 bases match TRBD1. This CDR3 is 15 amino acids long. V shed 3 bases and J 3 bases; nucleotides not matched to a gene: 3. Germline loops: CDR1 MGHRA, CDR2 YSYEKL. CDR3 DNA: TGCGCCAGCAGCCACCCGACAGGGGACACCGGGGAGCTGTTTTTT. It yields the protein CASSHPTGDTGELFF.

This clone showed up just a few times. V gene TRBV21-1 combines with J gene TRBJ2-1; the DNA was not compared with TRBD1, the D call given in the table. TRBV21-1 is assigned pseudogene status. The CDR3 is 15 residues long. CDR3 loop: CASSKQGYGHNEQFF. The DNA for the CDR3 is TGTGCCAGCAGCAAACAGGGATATGGCCACAATGAGCAGTTCTTC.

This clone occurred a few times. The chain uses TRBV7-2 and TRBJ2-7; tentative D call: TRBD2 (6 bases). CDR1 is SGHTA, CDR2 FQGNSA, per germline. This CDR3 has 16 amino acids. V was clipped by 1 base and J by 6 bases, with 19 bases between them. CDR3: CASSLEEGRVQLEQYF. The CDR3 coding sequence is TGTGCCAGCAGCTTAGAGGAGGGCAGGGTTCAGCTCGAGCAGTACTTC.

V and J are TRBV7-6 and TRBJ2-1, with D perhaps TRBD1 (6 bases). This CDR3 contains 14 residues. V was pared by 4 bases and J by 7 bases, with 14 bases between. Per the germline V gene, CDR1 is SGHVS and CDR2 is FNYEAQ. CDR3 loop: CASSSTGFGNEQFF. The CDR3 nucleotides read TGTGCCAGCAGCTCGACAGGCTTTGGGAATGAGCAGTTCTTC.

The V and J genes are TRBV6-5 and TRBJ2-7, with 9 nucleotides matching TRBD1. The germline CDR1 and CDR2 sequences are MNHEY and SVGAGI. V shed 9 bases, J shed 6 bases, and the junction held 15 bases outside the gene matches. CDR3 size: 15 residues. DNA for the CDR3: TGTGCCAGTAGCGAGGCTCCGGGACAGGGTCGCGAGCAGTACTTC. As protein: CASSEAPGQGREQYF.

A word on this clone: At one end the junction does not follow the germline gene, possibly because of a read error. This chain connects TRBV9 to TRBJ2-2; possible D gene TRBD1, 6 bases. This CDR3 is 13 amino acids long. CDR1 SGDLS and CDR2 YYNGEE come from the germline V gene. CDR3 nucleotide sequence: TGTGCCAGCGGCCAGGGGATAGCCGGGGAGCCGTTTTTT. It is translated as CASGQGIAGEPFF.

For the CDR3, the DNA is TGTGCCACCAGCAGTGTGGTTCAGCCCCAGCATTTT. Protein product: CATSSVVQPQHF. The gene calls are TRBV15 and TRBJ1-5, with unresolved D. This CDR3 region has 12 residues. Looked up from germline, CDR1 is LNHNV and CDR2 is YYDKDF (reference sequence). Trimming stripped 3 bases from V and 6 bases from J, with 6 bases between. The complete variable domain, with remaining parts taken from reference TRBV15 and TRBJ1-5, reads DAMVIQNPRYQVTQFGKPVTLSCSQTLNHNVMYWYQQKSSQAPKLLFHYYDKDFNNEADTPDNFQSRRPNTSFCFLDIRSPGLGDTAMYLCATSSVVQPQHFGDGTRLSIL.

The V call is TRBV5-8, the J call TRBJ2-2; no reliable D call. V shed 7 bases and J shed 9 bases, with 16 bases lying between them. CDR1 is SGHTS, CDR2 YDEGEE, per germline. The CDR3 length is 13 residues. DNA of the CDR3: TGTGCCAGCGTTCTCTATGGGATGCGGGAGCTGTTTTTT. Its translation is CASVLYGMRELFF.

The chain has TRBV5-4 and TRBJ2-5; D might be TRBD2 (5 bases). Deletions cut 0 bases from V and 2 bases from J, with 11 bases between. Germline V gene sequence: CDR1 SGHNT, CDR2 YYREEE (reference sequence). This CDR3 has 15 amino acids. CDR3 sequence (DNA): TGTGCCAGCAGCTTGGACCGGGGTCAACAAGAGACCCAGTACTTC. Protein product: CASSLDRGQQETQYF.

This chain joins TRBV5-1 and TRBJ1-6, with 8 bases lining up with TRBD1. Germline CDR1 SGHRS, CDR2 YFSETQ. With 3 bases clipped from V and 9 bases from J, the junction kept 5 bases outside the gene matches. The CDR3 loop spans 14 amino acids. CDR3 region: CASSWGQELSPLHF. As DNA, the CDR3 is TGCGCCAGCAGCTGGGGACAGGAGCTTTCACCCCTCCACTTT.

This clone was counted once. CDR3 sequence reads: CASSLGQTETQYF. The CDR3 bases are TGTGCCAGCAGCTTAGGGCAGACGGAGACCCAGTACTTC. This rearrangement joins TRBV11-3 to TRBJ2-5; no clear D gene. CDR1 is SGHNT, CDR2 YENEEA, per germline. The length of the CDR3 is 13 residues. Trimming took off 1 base at V and 5 bases at J, with 8 bases between the two ends.